This entry features one T cell receptor (beta chain) sequence. This specimen belongs to a study of blood T cell repertoires in COVID-19. Study-level information: PBMCs, B-cell-depleted T cells, or T cells provided the cDNA or gDNA that made up the material.

Participants' reported clinical history set cohort assignment. Sequencing used immunoSEQ multiplex PCR; TCRdb keeps in-frame clones, though not all of them. Of around 250,000 clones detected, 90% to 95% appear once; the ten largest clones hold approximately 1.3%. Germline V lookup: CDR1 KGHSH, CDR2 LQKENI. The J segment lost 10 bases and the V segment lost 2 bases, leaving 8 bases of the junction unmatched. There are 14 residues in the CDR3. This TCR was sampled from a human donor in a cohort exposed to, infected with or recovered from COVID-19 (not recorded which). The donor label of this sample is uncertain. The source material was PBMCs or T cells enriched from blood (not recorded which). The chain joins TRBV18 to TRBJ1-1; TRBD1 matches 9 bases. The CDR3 bases are TGTGCCAGCTCACCAAAGGCGGGGGGACAGGGAGCTTTCTTT. Its translation: CASSPKAGGQGAFF.